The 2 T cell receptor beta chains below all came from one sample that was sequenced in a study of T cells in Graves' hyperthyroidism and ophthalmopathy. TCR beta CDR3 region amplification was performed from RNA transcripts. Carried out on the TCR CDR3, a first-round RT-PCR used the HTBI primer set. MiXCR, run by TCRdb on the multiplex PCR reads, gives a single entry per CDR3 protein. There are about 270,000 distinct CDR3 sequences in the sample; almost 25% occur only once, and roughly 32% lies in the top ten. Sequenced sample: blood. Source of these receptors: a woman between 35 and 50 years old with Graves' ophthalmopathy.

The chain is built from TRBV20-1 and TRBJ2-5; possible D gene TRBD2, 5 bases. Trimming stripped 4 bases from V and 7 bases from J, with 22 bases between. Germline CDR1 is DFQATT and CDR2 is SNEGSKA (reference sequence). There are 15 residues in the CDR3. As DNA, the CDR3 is TGCAGTGCTATCTCGACTACTGACACTGCGGGGACCCAGTACTTC. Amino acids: CSAISTTDTAGTQYF.

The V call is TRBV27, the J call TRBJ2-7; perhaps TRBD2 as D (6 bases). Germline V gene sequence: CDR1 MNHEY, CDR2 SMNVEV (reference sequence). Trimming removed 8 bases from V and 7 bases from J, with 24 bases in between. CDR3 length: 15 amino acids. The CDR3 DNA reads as TGTGCCAGCTACCCGGGGACTCCGGGCGGGGAGGAGCAGTACTTC. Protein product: CASYPGTPGGEEQYF.